Below, one T cell receptor beta chain is given with its context. Germline V gene data show CDR1 as SGHDT and CDR2 as YYEEEE. The CDR3 contains 16 residues. V trimming: 4 bases; J trimming: 7 bases; junction bases outside the gene matches: 8. The assay was immunoSEQ multiplex PCR, and TCRdb's table has in-frame clones only and misses some. This table has about 140,000 clones, roughly 90% appearing once. This sample is drawn from a study of control samples from healthy donors and cancer patients. Sequences were obtained from blood. The chain joins TRBV5-6 to TRBJ2-1; 13 bases fit TRBD2. The clonotype originates from a man aged 30-40 years in good health. The CDR3 sequence: CASSRLGLAGMNEQFF. The CDR3 DNA sequence: TGTGCCAGCAGCCGACTGGGACTAGCGGGAATGAATGAGCAGTTCTTC.